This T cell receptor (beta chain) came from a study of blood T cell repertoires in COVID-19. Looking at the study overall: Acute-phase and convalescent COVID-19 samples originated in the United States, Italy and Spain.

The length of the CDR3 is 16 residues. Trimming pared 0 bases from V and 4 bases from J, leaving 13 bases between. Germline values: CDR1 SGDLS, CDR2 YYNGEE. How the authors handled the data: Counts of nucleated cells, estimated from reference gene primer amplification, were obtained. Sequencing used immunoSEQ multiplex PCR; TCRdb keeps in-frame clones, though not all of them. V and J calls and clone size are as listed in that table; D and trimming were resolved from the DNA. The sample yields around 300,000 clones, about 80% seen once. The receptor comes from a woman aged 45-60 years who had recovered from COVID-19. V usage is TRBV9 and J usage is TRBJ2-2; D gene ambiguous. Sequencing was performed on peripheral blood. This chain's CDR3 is CASSVAGVKLTGELFF. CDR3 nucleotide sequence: TGTGCCAGCAGCGTAGCAGGCGTCAAACTCACCGGGGAGCTGTTTTTT.